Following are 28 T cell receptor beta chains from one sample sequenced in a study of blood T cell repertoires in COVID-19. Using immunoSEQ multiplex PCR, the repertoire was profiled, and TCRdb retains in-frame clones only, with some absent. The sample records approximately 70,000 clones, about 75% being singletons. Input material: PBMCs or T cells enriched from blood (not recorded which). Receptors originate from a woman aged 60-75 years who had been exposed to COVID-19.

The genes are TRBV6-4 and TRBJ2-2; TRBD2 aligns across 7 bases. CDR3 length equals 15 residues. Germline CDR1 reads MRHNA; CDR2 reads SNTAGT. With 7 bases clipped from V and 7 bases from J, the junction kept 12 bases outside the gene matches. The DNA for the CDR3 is TGTGCCAGCAAAAAGGAGGCGGGAGAAGGCGGGGAGCTGTTTTTT. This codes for CASKKEAGEGGELFF.

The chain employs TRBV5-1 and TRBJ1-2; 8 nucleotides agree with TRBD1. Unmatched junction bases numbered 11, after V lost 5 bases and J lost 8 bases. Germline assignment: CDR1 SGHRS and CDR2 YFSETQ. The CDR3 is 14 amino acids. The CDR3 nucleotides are TGCGCCAGCAGGGGCGGACAGGGAATGAACGGCTACACCTTC. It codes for CASRGGQGMNGYTF.

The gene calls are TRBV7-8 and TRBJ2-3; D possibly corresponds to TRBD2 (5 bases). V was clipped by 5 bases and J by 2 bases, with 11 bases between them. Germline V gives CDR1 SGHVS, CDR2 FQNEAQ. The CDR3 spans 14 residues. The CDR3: CASSPLGNTDTQYF. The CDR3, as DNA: TGTGCCAGCAGCCCCCTCGGGAACACAGATACGCAGTATTTT. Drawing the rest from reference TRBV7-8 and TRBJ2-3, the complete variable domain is GAGVSQSPRYKVAKRGQDVALRCDPISGHVSLFWYQQALGQGPEFLTYFQNEAQLDKSGLPSDRFFAERPEGSVSTLKIQRTQQEDSAVYLCASSPLGNTDTQYFGPGTRLTVL.

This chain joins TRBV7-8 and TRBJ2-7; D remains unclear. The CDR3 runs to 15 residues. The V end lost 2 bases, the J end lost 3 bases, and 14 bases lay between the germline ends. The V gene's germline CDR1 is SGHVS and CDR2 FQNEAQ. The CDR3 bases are TGTGCCAGCAGCTTAAACCAACAGATCTACTACGAGCAGTACTTC. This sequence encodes CASSLNQQIYYEQYF.

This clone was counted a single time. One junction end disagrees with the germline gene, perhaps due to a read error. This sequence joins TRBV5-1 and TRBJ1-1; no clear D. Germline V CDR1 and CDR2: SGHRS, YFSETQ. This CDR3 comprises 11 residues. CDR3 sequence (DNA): TGCGCCAGCAGCTTGGATGGAGTCCTCCGCTTT. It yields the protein CASSLDGVLRF.

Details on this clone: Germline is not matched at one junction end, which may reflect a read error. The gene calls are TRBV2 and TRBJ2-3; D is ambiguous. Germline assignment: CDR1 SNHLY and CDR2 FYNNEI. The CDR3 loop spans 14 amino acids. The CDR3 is CASSEGQAADTQYF. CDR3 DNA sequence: TGTGCCAGCAGCGAAGGGCAGGCAGCAGATACGCAGTATTTT.

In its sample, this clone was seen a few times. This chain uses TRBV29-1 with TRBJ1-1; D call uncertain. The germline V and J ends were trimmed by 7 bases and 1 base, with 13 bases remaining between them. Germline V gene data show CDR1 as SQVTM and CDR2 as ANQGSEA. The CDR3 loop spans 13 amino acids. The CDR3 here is CSASLGANTEAFF. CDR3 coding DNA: TGCAGCGCTTCCCTGGGAGCGAACACTGAAGCTTTCTTT.

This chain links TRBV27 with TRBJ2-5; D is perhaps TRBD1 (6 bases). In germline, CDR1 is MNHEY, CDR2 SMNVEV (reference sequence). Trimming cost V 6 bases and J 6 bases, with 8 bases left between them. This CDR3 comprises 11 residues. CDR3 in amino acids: CASSQGQTQYF. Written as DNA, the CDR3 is TGTGCCAGCAGCCAGGGGCAGACCCAGTACTTC.

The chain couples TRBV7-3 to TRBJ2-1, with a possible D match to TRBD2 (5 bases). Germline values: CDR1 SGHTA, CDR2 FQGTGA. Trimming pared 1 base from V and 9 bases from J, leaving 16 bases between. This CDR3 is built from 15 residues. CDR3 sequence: CASSLKGDKSGEQFF. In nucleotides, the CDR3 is TGTGCCAGCAGCTTAAAGGGAGACAAGTCCGGTGAGCAGTTCTTC.

The CDR3 DNA sequence: TGCAGCGTAACCGGGACTAGCGGGACCTACAATGAGCAGTTCTTC. As protein: CSVTGTSGTYNEQFF. The V gene is TRBV29-1, the J gene TRBJ2-1, with 13 bases matching TRBD2. There are 15 residues in the CDR3. CDR1 and CDR2 from the germline V gene are SQVTM and ANQGSEA. The ends lost 6 bases at V and 2 bases at J; junction bases unmatched: 4.

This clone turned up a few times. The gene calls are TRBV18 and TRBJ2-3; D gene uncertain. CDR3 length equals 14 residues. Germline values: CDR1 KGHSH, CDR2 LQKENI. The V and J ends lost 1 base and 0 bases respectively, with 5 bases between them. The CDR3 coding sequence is TGTGCCAGCTCACCACGAGTCAGCACAGATACGCAGTATTTT. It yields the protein CASSPRVSTDTQYF.

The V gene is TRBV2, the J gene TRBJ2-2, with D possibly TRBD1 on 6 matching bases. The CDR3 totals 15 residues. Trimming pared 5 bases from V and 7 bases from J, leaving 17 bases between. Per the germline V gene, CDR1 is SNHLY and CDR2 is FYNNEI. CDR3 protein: CASSPGHPGGGELFF. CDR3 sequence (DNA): TGTGCCAGCAGTCCGGGACACCCTGGGGGCGGGGAGCTGTTTTTT.

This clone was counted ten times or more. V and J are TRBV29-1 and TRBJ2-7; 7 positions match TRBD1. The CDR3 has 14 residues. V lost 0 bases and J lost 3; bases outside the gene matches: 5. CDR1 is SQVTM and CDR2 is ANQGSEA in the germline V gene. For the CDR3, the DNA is TGCAGCGTTGAAGAGGGGGACAGAGGCTACGAGCAGTACTTC. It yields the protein CSVEEGDRGYEQYF.

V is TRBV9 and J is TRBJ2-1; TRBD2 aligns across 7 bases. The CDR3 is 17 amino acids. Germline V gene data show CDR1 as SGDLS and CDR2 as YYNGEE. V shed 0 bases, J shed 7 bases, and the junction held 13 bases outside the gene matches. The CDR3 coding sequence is TGTGCCAGCAGCGTAGATCCCAGTGGACTAGTCATGAATGAGCAGTTCTTC. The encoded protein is CASSVDPSGLVMNEQFF.

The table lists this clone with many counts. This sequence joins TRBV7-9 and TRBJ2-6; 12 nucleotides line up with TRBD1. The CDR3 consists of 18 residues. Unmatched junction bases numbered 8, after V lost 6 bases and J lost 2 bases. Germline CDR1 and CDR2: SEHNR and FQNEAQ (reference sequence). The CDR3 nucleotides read TGTGCCAGCAGACACTCGGGACAGGGGGCGGCTGGGGCCAACGTCCTGACTTTC. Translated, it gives CASRHSGQGAAGANVLTF.

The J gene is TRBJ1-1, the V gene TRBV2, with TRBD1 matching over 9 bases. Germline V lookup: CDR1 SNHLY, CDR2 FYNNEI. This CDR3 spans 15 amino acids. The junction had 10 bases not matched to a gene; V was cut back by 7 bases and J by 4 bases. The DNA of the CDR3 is TGTGCCAGCACCAGGACAGGGGTTATGGGCACTGAAGCTTTCTTT. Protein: CASTRTGVMGTEAFF.

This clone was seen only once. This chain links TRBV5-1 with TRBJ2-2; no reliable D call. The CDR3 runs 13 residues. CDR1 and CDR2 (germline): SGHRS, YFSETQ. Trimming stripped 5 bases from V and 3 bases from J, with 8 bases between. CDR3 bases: TGCGCCAGCAGTCAACGGTACACCGGGGAGCTGTTTTTT. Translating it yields CASSQRYTGELFF.

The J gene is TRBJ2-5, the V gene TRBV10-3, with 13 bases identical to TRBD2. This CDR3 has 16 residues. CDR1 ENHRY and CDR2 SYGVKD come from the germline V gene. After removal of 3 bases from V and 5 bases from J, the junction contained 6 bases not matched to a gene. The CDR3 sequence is CAISEKTSGGRETQYF. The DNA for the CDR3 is TGTGCCATCAGTGAAAAGACTAGCGGGGGGAGGGAGACCCAGTACTTC.

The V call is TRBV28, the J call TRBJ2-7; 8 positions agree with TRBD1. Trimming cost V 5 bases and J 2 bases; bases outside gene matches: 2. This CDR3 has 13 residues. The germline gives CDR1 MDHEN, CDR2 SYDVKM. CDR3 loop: CASSQGAPYEQYF. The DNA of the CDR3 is TGTGCCAGCAGTCAGGGGGCGCCCTACGAGCAGTACTTC.

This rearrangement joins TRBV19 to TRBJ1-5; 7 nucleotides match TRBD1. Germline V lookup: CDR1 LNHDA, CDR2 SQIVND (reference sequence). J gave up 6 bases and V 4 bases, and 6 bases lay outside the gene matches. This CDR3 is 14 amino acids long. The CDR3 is CASSRRTGFQPQHF. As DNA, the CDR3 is TGTGCCAGTAGTAGACGGACAGGTTTTCAGCCCCAGCATTTT.

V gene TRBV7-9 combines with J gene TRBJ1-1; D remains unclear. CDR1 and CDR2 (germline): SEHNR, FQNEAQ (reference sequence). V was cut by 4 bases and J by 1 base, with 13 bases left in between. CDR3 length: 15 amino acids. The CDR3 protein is CASSSLSQRNTEAFF. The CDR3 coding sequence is TGTGCCAGCAGCTCCCTGAGTCAGCGGAACACTGAAGCTTTCTTT.

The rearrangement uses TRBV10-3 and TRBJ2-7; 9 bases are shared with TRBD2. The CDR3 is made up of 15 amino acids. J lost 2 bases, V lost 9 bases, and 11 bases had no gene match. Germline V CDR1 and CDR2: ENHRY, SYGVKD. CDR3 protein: CAIQRLAGTAYEQYF. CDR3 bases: TGTGCCATTCAACGTCTAGCGGGAACTGCCTACGAGCAGTACTTC.

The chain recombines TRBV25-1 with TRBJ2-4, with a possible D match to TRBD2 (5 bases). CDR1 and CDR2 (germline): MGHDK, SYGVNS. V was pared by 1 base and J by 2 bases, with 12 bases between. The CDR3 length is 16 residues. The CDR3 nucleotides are TGTGCCAGCAGTGAATTTGCGGGTGGGACCAAAAACATTCAGTACTTC. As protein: CASSEFAGGTKNIQYF.

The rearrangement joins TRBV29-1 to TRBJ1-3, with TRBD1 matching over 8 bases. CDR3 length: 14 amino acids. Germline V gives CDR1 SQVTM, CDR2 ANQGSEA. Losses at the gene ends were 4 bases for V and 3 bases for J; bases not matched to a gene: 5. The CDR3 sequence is CSVAGTGFGNTIYF. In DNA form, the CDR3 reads TGCAGCGTTGCCGGGACAGGTTTTGGAAACACCATATATTTT.

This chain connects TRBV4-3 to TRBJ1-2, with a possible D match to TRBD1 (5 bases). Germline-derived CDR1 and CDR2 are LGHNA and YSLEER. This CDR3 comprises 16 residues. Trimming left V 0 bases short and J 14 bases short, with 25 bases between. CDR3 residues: CASSQDSGGLWNVRTF. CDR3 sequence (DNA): TGCGCCAGCAGCCAAGATTCCGGGGGGTTATGGAACGTGAGGACCTTC.

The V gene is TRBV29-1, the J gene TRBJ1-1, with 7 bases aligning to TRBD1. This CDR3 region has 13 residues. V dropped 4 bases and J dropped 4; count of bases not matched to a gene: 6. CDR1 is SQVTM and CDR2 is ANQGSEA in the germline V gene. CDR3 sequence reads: CSVGSAGGTEAFF. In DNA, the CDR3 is TGCAGCGTTGGGTCGGCAGGGGGCACTGAAGCTTTCTTT. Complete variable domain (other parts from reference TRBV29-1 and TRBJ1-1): SAVISQKPSRDICQRGTSLTIQCQVDSQVTMMFWYRQQPGQSLTLIATANQGSEATYESGFVIDKFPISRPNLTFSTLTVSNMSPEDSSIYLCSVGSAGGTEAFFGQGTRLTVV.

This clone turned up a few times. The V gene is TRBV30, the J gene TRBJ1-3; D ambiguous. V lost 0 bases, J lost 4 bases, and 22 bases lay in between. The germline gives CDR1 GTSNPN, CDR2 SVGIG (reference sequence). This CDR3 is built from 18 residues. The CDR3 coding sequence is TGTGCCTGGAGTGTCGTCCCCCCAAGGCGGCGAAGGGGAAACACCATATATTTT. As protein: CAWSVVPPRRRRGNTIYF.

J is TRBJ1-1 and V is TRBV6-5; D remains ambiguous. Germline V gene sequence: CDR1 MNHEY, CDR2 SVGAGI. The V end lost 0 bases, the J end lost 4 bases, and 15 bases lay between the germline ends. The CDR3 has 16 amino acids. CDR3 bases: TGTGCCAGCAGTTACTCACCAGCCGAGAGGGCCACTGAAGCTTTCTTT. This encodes CASSYSPAERATEAFF.